This T cell receptor beta chain was documented in a study of early T cells in non-severe SARS-CoV-2 infection. TCRdb independently ran MiXCR on the 5' RACE reads; one entry per CDR3 protein. Among around 83,000 distinct CDR3 sequences listed, 10% were seen once. This clonotype has only a few counts. The V end lost 5 bases, the J end lost 6 bases, and 29 bases lay between the germline ends. Germline lookup yields CDR1 PRHDT and CDR2 FYEKMQ (reference sequence). CDR3 length: 18 amino acids. This clonotype originated in an adult who was a healthcare worker with PCR-confirmed SARS-CoV-2 infection or an uninfected control (not recorded which). This material consisted of whole blood, taken at baseline. The gene calls are TRBV13 and TRBJ2-7; D remains unclear. The DNA of the CDR3 is TGTGCCAGCAGCCCGCGGATGATGGCTGGGCATGGGATGGGCGAGCAGTACTTC. As protein: CASSPRMMAGHGMGEQYF. The complete variable domain, with remaining parts taken from reference TRBV13 and TRBJ2-7, reads AAGVIQSPRHLIKEKRETATLKCYPIPRHDTVYWYQQGPGQDPQFLISFYEKMQSDKGSIPDRFSAQQFSDYHSELNMSSLELGDSALYFCASSPRMMAGHGMGEQYFGPGTRLTVT.